The present T cell receptor beta chain was sequenced within a study of identical twins. In germline, CDR1 is SGHRS, CDR2 YFSETQ. The CDR3 sequence is 14 residues long. As concerns this clonotype: Its antigen is not identified. Sequence at one end of the junction differs from germline and may be a read error.

The authors used template switching to add a universal primer site and gave cDNA unique molecular identifiers. TCRdb re-analysed the 5' RACE reads in MiXCR, keeping a single row per CDR3 protein. Of about 1.7 million distinct CDR3 sequences in the sample, around 29% were seen once. General study results and limits: Rather than following the same donors, the conclusions depended on cross-sectional statistical analysis.

The J gene is TRBJ2-5, the V gene TRBV5-1; weak D call: TRBD2 (6 bases). Sequenced material: cord blood. This receptor was identified in a newborn girl in good health. The DNA for the CDR3 is TGCGCCGGCAGCTTGAAGCCTAGCGTCGCGACCCAGTACTTC. This sequence encodes CAGSLKPSVATQYF.